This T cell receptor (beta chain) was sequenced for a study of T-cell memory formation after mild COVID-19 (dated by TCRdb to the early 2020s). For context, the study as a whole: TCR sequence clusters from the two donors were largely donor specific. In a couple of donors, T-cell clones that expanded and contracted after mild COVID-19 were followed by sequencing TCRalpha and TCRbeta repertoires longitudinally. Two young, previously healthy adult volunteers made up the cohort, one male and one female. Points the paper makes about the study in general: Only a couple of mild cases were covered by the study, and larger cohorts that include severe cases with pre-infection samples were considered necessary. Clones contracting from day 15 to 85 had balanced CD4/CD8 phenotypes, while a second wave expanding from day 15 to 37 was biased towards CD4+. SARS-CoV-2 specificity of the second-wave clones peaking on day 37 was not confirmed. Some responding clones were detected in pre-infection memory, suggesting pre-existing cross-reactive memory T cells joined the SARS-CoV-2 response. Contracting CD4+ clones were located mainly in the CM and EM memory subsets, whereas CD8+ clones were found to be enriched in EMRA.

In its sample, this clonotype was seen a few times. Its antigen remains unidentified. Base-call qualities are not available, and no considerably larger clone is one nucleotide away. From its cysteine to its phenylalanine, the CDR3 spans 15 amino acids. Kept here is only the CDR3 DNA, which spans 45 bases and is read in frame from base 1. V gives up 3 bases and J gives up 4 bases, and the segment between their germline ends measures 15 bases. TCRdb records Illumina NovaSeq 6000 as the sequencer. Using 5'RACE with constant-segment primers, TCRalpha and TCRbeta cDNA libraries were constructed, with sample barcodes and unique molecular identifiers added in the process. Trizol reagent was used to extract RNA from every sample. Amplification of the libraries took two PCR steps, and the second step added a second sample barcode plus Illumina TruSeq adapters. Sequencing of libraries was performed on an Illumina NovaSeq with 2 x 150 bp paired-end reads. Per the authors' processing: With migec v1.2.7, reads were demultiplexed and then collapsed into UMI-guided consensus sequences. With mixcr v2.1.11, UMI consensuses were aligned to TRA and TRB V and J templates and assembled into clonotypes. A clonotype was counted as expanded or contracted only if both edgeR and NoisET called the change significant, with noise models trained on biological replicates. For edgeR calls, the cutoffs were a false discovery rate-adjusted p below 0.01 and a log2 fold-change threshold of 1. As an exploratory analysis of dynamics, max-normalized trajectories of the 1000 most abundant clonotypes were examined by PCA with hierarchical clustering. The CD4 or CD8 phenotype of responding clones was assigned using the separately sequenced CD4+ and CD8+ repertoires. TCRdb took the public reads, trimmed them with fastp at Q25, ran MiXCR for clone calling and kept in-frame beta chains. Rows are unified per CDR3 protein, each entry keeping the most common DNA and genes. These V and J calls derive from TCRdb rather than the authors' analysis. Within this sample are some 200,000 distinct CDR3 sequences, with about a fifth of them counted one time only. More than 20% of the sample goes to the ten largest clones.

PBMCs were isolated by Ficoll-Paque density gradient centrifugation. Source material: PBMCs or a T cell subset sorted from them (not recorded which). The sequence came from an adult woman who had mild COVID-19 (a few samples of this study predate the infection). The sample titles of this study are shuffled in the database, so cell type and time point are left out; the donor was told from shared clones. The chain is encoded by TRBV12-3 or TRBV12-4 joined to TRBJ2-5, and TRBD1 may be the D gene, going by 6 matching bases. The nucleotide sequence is TGTGCCAGCAGTTTTTGGACAGTCGGAGGAGAGACCCAGTACTTC. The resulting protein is CASSFWTVGGETQYF.